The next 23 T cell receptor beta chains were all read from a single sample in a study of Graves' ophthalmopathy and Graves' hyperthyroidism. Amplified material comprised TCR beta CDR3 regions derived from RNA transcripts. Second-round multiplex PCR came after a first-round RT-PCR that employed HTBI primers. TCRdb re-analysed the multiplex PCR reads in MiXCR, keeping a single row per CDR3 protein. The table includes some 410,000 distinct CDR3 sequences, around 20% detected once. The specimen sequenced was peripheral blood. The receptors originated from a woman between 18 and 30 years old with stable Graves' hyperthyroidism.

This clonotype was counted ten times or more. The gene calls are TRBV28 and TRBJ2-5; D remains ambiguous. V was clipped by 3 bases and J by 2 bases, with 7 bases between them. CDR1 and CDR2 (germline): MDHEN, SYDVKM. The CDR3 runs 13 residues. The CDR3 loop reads CASSFVEQETQYF. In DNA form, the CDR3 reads TGTGCCAGCAGTTTTGTAGAACAAGAGACCCAGTACTTC.

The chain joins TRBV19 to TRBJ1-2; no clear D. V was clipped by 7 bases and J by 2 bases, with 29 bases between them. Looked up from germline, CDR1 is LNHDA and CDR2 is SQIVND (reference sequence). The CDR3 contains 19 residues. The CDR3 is CASNPASGQHNGRNYGYTF. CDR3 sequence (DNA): TGTGCCAGTAACCCAGCTTCCGGGCAACATAACGGGAGGAACTATGGCTACACCTTC.

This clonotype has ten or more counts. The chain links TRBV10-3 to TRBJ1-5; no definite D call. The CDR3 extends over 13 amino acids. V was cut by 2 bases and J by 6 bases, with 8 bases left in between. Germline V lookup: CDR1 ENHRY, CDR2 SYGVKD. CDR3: CAISEAQSQPQHF. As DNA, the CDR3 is TGTGCCATCAGTGAGGCCCAGAGTCAGCCCCAGCATTTT.

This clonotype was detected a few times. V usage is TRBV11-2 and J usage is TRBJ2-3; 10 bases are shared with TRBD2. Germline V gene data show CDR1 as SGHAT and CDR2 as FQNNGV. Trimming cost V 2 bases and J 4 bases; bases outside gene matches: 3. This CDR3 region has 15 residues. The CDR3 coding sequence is TGTGCCAGCAGCTTATGGACTAGCGGATCAGATACGCAGTATTTT. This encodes CASSLWTSGSDTQYF.

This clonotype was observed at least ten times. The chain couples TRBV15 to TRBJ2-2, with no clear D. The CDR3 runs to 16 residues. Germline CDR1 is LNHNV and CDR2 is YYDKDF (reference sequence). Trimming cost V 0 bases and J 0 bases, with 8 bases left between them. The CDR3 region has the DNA TGTGCCACCAGCAGAGACTGGCTATCGAACACCGGGGAGCTGTTTTTT. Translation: CATSRDWLSNTGELFF.

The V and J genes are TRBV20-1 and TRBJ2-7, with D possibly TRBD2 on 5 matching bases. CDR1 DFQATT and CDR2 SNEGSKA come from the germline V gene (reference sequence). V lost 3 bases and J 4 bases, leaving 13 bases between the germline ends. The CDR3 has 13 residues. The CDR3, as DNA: TGCAGTGCTAGTTCACTAGAATTTTACGAGCAGTACTTC. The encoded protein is CSASSLEFYEQYF.

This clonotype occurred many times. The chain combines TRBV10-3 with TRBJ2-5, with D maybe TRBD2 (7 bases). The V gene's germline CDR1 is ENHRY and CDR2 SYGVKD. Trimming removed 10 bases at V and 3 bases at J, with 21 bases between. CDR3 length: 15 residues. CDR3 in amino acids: CATRTPEGGKETQYF. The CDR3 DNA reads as TGTGCCACCAGGACCCCGGAGGGGGGGAAAGAGACCCAGTACTTC.

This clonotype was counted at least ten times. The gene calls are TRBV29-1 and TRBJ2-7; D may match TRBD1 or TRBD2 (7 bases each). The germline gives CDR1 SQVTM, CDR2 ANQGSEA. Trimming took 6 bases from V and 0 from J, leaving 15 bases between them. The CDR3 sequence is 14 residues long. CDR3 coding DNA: TGCAGCGTGTACAGGGGAGGGGACTCCTACGAGCAGTACTTC. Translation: CSVYRGGDSYEQYF.

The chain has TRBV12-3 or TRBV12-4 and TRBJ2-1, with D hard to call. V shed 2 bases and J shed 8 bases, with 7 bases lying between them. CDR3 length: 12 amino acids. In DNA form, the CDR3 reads TGTGCCAGCAGTTTAAGCCGGGATGAGCAGTTCTTC. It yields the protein CASSLSRDEQFF.

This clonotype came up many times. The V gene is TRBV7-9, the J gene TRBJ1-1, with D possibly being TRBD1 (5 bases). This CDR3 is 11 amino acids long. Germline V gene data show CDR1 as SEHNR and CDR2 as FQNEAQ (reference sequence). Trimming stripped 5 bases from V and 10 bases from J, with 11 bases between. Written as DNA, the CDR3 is TGTGCCAGCAGCCGGGACCCAACAGCTTTCTTT. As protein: CASSRDPTAFF. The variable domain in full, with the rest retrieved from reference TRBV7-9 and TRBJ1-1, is DTGVSQNPRHKITKRGQNVTFRCDPISEHNRLYWYRQTLGQGPEFLTYFQNEAQLEKSRLLSDRFSAERPKGSFSTLEIQRTEQGDSAMYLCASSRDPTAFFGQGTRLTVV.

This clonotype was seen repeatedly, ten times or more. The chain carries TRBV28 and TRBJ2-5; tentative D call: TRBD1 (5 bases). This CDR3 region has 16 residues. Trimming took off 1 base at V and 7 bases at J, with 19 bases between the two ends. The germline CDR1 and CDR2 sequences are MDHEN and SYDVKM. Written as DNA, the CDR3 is TGTGCCAGCAGTTTATATCCCAGGGTGGTCCTAGGGACCCAGTACTTC. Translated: CASSLYPRVVLGTQYF.

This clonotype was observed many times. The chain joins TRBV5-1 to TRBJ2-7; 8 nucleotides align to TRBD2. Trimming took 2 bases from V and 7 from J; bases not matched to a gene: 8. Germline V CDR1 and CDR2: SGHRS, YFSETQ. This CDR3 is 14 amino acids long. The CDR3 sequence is CASSFSGGSWEQYF. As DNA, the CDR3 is TGCGCCAGCAGCTTTTCGGGAGGGTCTTGGGAGCAGTACTTC.

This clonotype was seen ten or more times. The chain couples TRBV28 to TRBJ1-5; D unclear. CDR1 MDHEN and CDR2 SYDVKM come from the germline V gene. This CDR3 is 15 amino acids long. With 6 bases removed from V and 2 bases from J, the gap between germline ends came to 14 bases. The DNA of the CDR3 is TGTGCCAGCAGCTCCCCCAGACATGGCAATCAGCCCCAGCATTTT. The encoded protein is CASSSPRHGNQPQHF.

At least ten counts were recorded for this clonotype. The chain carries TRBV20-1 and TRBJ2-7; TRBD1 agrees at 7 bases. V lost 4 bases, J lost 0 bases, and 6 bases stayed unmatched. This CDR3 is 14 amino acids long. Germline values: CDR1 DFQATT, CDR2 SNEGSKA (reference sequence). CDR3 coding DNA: TGCAGTGCTATCCGGGACAGCATCTCCTACGAGCAGTACTTC. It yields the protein CSAIRDSISYEQYF.

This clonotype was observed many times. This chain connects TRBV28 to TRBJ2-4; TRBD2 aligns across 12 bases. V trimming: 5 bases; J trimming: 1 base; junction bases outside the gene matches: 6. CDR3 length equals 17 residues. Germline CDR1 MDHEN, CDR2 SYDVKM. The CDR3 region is CASSPLAGGEAKNIQYF. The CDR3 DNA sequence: TGTGCCAGCAGTCCCCTAGCGGGAGGGGAGGCCAAAAACATTCAGTACTTC.

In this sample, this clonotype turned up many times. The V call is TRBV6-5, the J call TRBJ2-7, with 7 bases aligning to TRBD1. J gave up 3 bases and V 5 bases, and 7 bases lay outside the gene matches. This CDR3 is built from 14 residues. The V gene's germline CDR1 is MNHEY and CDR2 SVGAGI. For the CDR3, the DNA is TGTGCCAGCAGTCCCGGGACAGCACTCTACGAGCAGTACTTC. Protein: CASSPGTALYEQYF.

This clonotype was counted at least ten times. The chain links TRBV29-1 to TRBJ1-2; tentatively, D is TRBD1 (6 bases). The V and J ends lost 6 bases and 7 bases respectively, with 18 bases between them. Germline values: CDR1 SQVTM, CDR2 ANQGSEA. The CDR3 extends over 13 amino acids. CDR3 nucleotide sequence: TGCAGCGTCTACCGGGACACCGGCCGTGGCTACACCTTC. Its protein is CSVYRDTGRGYTF.

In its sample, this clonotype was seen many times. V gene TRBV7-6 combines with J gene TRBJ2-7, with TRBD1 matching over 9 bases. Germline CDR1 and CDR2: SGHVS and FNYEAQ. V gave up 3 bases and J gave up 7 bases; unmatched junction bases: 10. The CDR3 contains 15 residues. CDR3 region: CASSFGTGTSWEQYF. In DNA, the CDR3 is TGTGCCAGCAGCTTTGGGACAGGGACTTCGTGGGAGCAGTACTTC.

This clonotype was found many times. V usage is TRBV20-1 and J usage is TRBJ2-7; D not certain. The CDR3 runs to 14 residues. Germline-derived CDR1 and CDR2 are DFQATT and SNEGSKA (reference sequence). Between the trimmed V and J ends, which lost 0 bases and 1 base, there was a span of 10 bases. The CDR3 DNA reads TGCAGTGCTAGAGATCGAGGCTATTCCTACGAGCAGTACTTC. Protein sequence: CSARDRGYSYEQYF.

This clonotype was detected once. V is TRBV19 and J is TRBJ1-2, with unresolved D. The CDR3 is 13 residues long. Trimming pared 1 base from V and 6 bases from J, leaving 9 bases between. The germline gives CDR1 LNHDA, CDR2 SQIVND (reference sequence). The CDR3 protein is CASSIGYINGYTF. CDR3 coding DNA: TGTGCCAGTAGTATAGGTTACATCAATGGCTACACCTTC.

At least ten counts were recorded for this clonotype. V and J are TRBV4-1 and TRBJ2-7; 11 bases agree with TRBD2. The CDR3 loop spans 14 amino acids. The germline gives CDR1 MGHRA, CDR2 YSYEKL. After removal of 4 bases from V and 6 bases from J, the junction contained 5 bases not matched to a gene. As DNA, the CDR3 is TGCGCCAGCAGCCTCATACTAGCGGGAGTCGAGCAGTACTTC. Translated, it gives CASSLILAGVEQYF.

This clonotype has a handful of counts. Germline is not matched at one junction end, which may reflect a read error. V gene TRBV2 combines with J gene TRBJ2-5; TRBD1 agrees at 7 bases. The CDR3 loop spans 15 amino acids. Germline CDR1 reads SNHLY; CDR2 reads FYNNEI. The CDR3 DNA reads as TGTGCCAGCAGTGAATCGTTGGGACAGCAAGAGACGGAGGACTTC. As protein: CASSESLGQQETEDF.

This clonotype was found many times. The CDR3 is CASSVHSRSQETQYF. In DNA form, the CDR3 reads TGTGCCAGCAGTGTTCACTCGCGGTCCCAAGAGACCCAGTACTTC. V usage is TRBV6-1 and J usage is TRBJ2-5; D is undetermined. CDR3 size: 15 residues. The germline V gene encodes CDR1 MNHNS and CDR2 SASEGT. The germline V and J ends were trimmed by 4 bases and 1 base, with 13 bases remaining between them.